This paragraph reports one T cell receptor (beta chain). Original handling: Amplification from reference gene primers served as the basis for estimated nucleated cell counts. This table comes from immunoSEQ multiplex PCR, and its TCRdb copy is limited to in-frame clones, with some not included. Clonal size and the V and J genes are those of that table, whereas D and trimming came from the DNA. There are about 370,000 clones in the sample; around 90% occur only once, and 6.5% to 7% lies in the top ten. The data belong to a study of blood T cell repertoires in COVID-19. Study context: The United States, Italy and Spain were the sources of the acute and convalescent COVID-19 samples. Sample material is recorded as cDNA or gDNA derived from T cells, B-cell-depleted T cells, or PBMCs.

The receptor's source is a man in his late teens or twenties with active or convalescent COVID-19. Sequencing used peripheral blood.

The CDR3 protein is CSASTGVDTEAFF. The CDR3 nucleotides read TGCAGTGCTAGTACAGGGGTGGACACTGAAGCTTTCTTT. V usage is TRBV20-1 and J usage is TRBJ1-1, with TRBD1 matching 7 bases. This CDR3 has 13 residues. Germline V lookup: CDR1 DFQATT, CDR2 SNEGSKA (reference sequence). J lost 3 bases, V lost 3 bases, and 4 bases had no gene match.